This T cell receptor beta chain derives from a study of CD8 T cells in ankylosing spondylitis. Study outcomes and limitations: Seemingly characteristic of ankylosing spondylitis blood was a TCR beta motif consisting of under ten highly homologous variants. Some of the motif variants had earlier been found in reactive arthritis patients' fluid and blood. Clones linked to the disease showed a CD8+ phenotype. They occurred at relatively low frequencies in peripheral blood.

Germline V gene data show CDR1 as LGHDT and CDR2 as YNNKEL (reference sequence). The CDR3 is made up of 14 amino acids. In the case of this clonotype: The antigen remains unidentified. The germline gene is not matched at one end of the junction; a read error may be the cause.

TCRdb independently ran MiXCR on the 5' RACE reads; one entry per CDR3 protein. The profile shows a few hundred thousand distinct CDR3 sequences, 12% of them singletons. This clonotype was sampled from a male donor with ankylosing spondylitis. The rearrangement joins TRBV3-1 to TRBJ2-5, with 7 bases lining up with TRBD2. Sequencing was done on a sample of blood, either unsorted or a sorted T cell fraction (not recorded which). The CDR3 DNA reads as TGTGCCAGCAGCCAAGAATACGGGCGGGAGACCCAGCACTTC. Encoded protein: CASSQEYGRETQHF.